This entry is about one T cell receptor beta chain. The target antigen is unknown. V dropped 6 bases and J dropped 8 bases, with 8 bases sitting between them. The CDR3 totals 11 residues. TCRdb passed the RT-PCR reads through MiXCR, listing each CDR3 protein once. Among more than 250,000 distinct CDR3 sequences listed, about a fifth were seen once. These data come from a study of response to subunit inactivated influenza vaccine. Overall study findings and caveats: The authors suggested that few new T cells are recruited per seasonal influenza vaccination.

The sequence was collected from a man aged 50-75 years who received an inactivated influenza vaccine. This chain joins TRBV12-3 or TRBV12-4 and TRBJ1-5, with D tentatively TRBD1 (6 bases). The source material was PBMCs from blood, sampled roughly 20 months after vaccination. The CDR3 is CASSAGEPQHF. In DNA, the CDR3 is TGTGCCAGCAGCGCAGGGGAGCCCCAGCATTTT.